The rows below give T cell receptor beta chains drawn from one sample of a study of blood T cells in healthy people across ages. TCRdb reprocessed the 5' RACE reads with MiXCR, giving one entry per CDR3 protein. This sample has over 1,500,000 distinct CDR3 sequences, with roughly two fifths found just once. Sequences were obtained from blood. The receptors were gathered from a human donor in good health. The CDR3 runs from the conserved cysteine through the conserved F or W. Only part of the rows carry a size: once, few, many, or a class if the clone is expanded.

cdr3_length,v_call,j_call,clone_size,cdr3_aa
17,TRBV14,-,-,CASSQGRHRDYYYEQYF
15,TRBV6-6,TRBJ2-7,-,CASSYSPDRSYEQYF
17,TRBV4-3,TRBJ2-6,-,CASSQGPTSSGANVLTF
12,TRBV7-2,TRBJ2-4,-,CASSLGEVHKYF
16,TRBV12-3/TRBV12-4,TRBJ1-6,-,CASIRGRAVSNSPLHF
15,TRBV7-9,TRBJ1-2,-,CASSALDRINYGYTF
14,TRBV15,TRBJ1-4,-,CATSTGDDNEKLFF
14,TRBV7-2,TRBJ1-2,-,CASSPYGGDYGYTF
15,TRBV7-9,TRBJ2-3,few,CASSQRGGVTDTQYF
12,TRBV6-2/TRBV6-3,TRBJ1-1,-,CASSTRQHEAFF
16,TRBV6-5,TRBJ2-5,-,CASSYSSRASTETQYF
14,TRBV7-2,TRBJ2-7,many,CASSSAGGPYEQYF
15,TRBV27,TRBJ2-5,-,CASSLSRGRLETQYF
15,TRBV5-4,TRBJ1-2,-,CASSNEPGLLNGYTF
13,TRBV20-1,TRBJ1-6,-,CSAHGGTGLSLHF
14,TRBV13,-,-,CASSLRYRQETQYF
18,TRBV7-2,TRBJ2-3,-,CASSLRWLAGGNTDTQYF
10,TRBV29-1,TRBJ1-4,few,CSAGTTKLFF
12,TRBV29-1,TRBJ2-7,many,CSVGQGADEQYF
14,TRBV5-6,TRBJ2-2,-,CASSLTGKTSELFF
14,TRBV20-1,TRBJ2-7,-,CSVPNLAGGWEQYF
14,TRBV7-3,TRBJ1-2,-,CASSVYRATSGYTF